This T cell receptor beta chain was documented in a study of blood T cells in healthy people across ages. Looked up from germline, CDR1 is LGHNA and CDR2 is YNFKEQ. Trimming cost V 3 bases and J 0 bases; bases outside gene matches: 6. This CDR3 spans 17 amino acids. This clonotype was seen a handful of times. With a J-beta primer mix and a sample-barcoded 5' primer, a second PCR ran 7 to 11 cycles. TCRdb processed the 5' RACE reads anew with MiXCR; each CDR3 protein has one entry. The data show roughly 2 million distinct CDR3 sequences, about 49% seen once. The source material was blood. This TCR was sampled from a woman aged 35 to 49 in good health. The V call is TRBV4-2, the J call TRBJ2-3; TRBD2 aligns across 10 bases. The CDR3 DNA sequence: TGTGCCAGCAGCCAGTTCGGTAGCGGGGGGAGCACAGATACGCAGTATTTT. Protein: CASSQFGSGGSTDTQYF.